This TCR beta chain comes out of a study of blood T cell repertoires in COVID-19. Clones were sequenced by immunoSEQ multiplex PCR, and TCRdb holds only the in-frame ones, with some missing. The sample carries approximately 450,000 clones, roughly 89% recorded once. The sample comprised peripheral blood. The sequence was obtained from a woman younger than 45 with acute or convalescent COVID-19.

The CDR3 nucleotides read TGTGCCAGCAGAGCTGGGACAGGGGGTCCTACAGATACGCAGTATTTT. This translates into CASRAGTGGPTDTQYF. The genes are TRBV11-2 and TRBJ2-3; 11 bases align to TRBD1. The germline V gene encodes CDR1 SGHAT and CDR2 FQNNGV. CDR3 size: 16 residues. Trimming cost V 6 bases and J 3 bases; bases outside gene matches: 8.